The clone carrying this T cell receptor beta chain came up many times. Its target is not known. Germline V gene lookup returns CDR1 SGHRS and CDR2 YFSETQ. This CDR3 is 15 amino acids long. The germline V and J ends were trimmed by 4 bases and 0 bases, with 11 bases remaining between them. The sample originates from a study of regulatory T cells in long-lasting Graves disease. General study points: Persistent Graves' patients showed reduced TCR diversity versus newly diagnosed patients.

With iRepertoire HTBI primers and Arm-PCR of CDR3 regions, TCR beta libraries were built. Authors' analysis steps: Sequenced samples collectively carried approximately 58 TRBV and some 15 TRBJ segments. TCRdb recomputed calls from the multiplex PCR reads with MiXCR, one row per CDR3 protein. For this entry, the V and J calls and clone size follow TCRdb and not the study's own pipeline. Of 500,000 or so distinct CDR3 sequences in the sample, roughly 16% were seen once. As to time point: newly diagnosed GD, antithyroid drugs for less than 3 months. The TCR library was made from RNA extracted from PBMCs. This sample also appeared in a second study, on T cells in Graves' hyperthyroidism and ophthalmopathy. That study adds: A model of 13 V-J features distinguished ophthalmopathy from stable hyperthyroidism.

The chain recombines TRBV5-1 with TRBJ1-5; a possible D gene is TRBD1 (5 bases). The sequence derives from a woman aged 35-65 years with Graves disease. Sequenced here: peripheral blood mononuclear cells (PBMCs), sampled at new diagnosis, from a patient treated with antithyroid drugs. CDR3 coding DNA: TGCGCCAGCAGCATGACTGGGGGTAGCAATCAGCCCCAGCATTTT. The encoded protein is CASSMTGGSNQPQHF. The variable domain in full, with the rest retrieved from reference TRBV5-1 and TRBJ1-5, is KAGVTQTPRYLIKTRGQQVTLSCSPISGHRSVSWYQQTPGQGLQFLFEYFSETQRNKGNFPGRFSGRQFSNSRSEMNVSTLELGDSALYLCASSMTGGSNQPQHFGDGTRLSIL.